What follows are 23 T cell receptor beta chains derived from one specimen sequenced in a study of technical replicates of blood from a handful of donors. Assay: immunoSEQ multiplex PCR; the TCRdb copy retains only in-frame clones and omits some. Of 74,000 or so clones listed, about 96% are singletons. The sample taken for sequencing was T cells isolated from PBMCs. These receptors came from a human donor in good health.

This sequence joins TRBV5-1 and TRBJ1-1, with D unclear. V lost 0 bases and J lost 5, with 11 bases in between. Germline assignment: CDR1 SGHRS and CDR2 YFSETQ. The CDR3 consists of 14 residues. Here the CDR3 reads CASSLGISGTEAFF. CDR3 nucleotides: TGCGCCAGCAGCTTGGGCATTTCGGGAACTGAAGCTTTCTTT. Full variable domain (outside the CDR3, taken from reference TRBV5-1 and TRBJ1-1): KAGVTQTPRYLIKTRGQQVTLSCSPISGHRSVSWYQQTPGQGLQFLFEYFSETQRNKGNFPGRFSGRQFSNSRSEMNVSTLELGDSALYLCASSLGISGTEAFFGQGTRLTVV.

This chain uses TRBV4-1 with TRBJ2-1; unclear D gene. V lost 4 bases to trimming and J lost 2 bases, with 12 bases between them. The CDR3 extends over 15 amino acids. CDR1 is MGHRA, CDR2 YSYEKL, per germline. CDR3 in amino acids: CASSPRQDPYNEQFF. CDR3 nucleotide sequence: TGCGCCAGCAGCCCCAGACAAGATCCCTACAATGAGCAGTTCTTC.

The genes are TRBV9 and TRBJ1-2; no clear D. V was clipped by 3 bases and J by 8 bases, with 8 bases between them. This CDR3 comprises 11 residues. Germline CDR1 SGDLS, CDR2 YYNGEE. CDR3 in amino acids: CASSAGSGYTF. In nucleotides, the CDR3 is TGTGCCAGCAGCGCCGGTAGCGGCTACACCTTC.

V is TRBV10-3 and J is TRBJ2-7; 10 bases fit TRBD2. The CDR3 extends over 15 amino acids. With V trimmed by 2 bases and J by 4 bases, 5 bases remained unmatched. Germline assignment: CDR1 ENHRY and CDR2 SYGVKD. Here the CDR3 DNA reads TGTGCCATCAGTGAGCAAGCGGGAGGGGTTTACGAGCAGTACTTC. Encoded protein: CAISEQAGGVYEQYF.

The chain couples TRBV2 to TRBJ1-1; D possibly corresponds to TRBD1 (6 bases). V lost 4 bases to trimming and J lost 1 base, with 7 bases between them. This CDR3 has 13 residues. Germline V gene sequence: CDR1 SNHLY, CDR2 FYNNEI. CDR3 sequence reads: CASSAGANTEAFF. CDR3 DNA: TGTGCCAGCAGTGCAGGGGCGAACACTGAAGCTTTCTTT.

The rearrangement uses TRBV7-2 and TRBJ2-3, with D maybe TRBD2 (6 bases). This CDR3 is 16 amino acids long. CDR1 and CDR2 from the germline V gene are SGHTA and FQGNSA. V was pared by 0 bases and J by 1 base, with 11 bases between. The CDR3 bases are TGTGCCAGCAGCTTAGCGCGGGGCGGGGGCACAGATACGCAGTATTTT. This encodes CASSLARGGGTDTQYF.

This chain connects TRBV6-5 to TRBJ1-4; 7 bases line up with TRBD1. Germline CDR1 and CDR2: MNHEY and SVGAGI. The ends lost 10 bases at V and 0 bases at J; junction bases unmatched: 8. The CDR3 is 15 residues long. CDR3 sequence: CATKQGHATNEKLFF. The CDR3 DNA reads TGTGCCACTAAACAGGGGCATGCAACTAATGAAAAACTGTTTTTT.

This clone was picked up one time. The chain has TRBV6-6 and TRBJ1-4, with TRBD1 matching over 10 bases. V gave up 6 bases and J gave up 8 bases; unmatched junction bases: 6. This CDR3 is built from 14 residues. CDR1 and CDR2 from the germline V gene are MNHNY and SVGAGI (reference sequence). The CDR3 loop is CASREPGQGEKLFF. CDR3 nucleotide sequence: TGTGCCAGCAGGGAACCGGGACAGGGGGAAAAACTGTTTTTT.

This sequence joins TRBV7-9 and TRBJ2-3; TRBD1 agrees at 9 bases. Germline V gives CDR1 SEHNR, CDR2 FQNEAQ (reference sequence). The CDR3 totals 15 residues. The junction had 5 bases not matched to a gene; V was cut back by 5 bases and J by 2 bases. CDR3 sequence reads: CASSRDRENTDTQYF. The CDR3 region has the DNA TGTGCCAGCAGCCGGGACAGGGAAAACACAGATACGCAGTATTTT.

This clone was detected only once. This chain joins TRBV19 and TRBJ1-5; 9 bases align to TRBD1. Unmatched junction bases numbered 6, after V lost 9 bases and J lost 3 bases. Germline V lookup: CDR1 LNHDA, CDR2 SQIVND (reference sequence). There are 14 residues in the CDR3. The CDR3 loop reads CASQTGGNNQPQHF. CDR3 nucleotides: TGTGCCAGCCAGACAGGGGGAAACAATCAGCCCCAGCATTTT.

The chain has TRBV4-1 and TRBJ2-7; D gene uncertain. This CDR3 spans 11 amino acids. Between the trimmed V and J ends, which lost 4 bases and 7 bases, there was a span of 8 bases. Germline CDR1 MGHRA, CDR2 YSYEKL. CDR3 DNA: TGCGCCAGCAGCCTAGCTGGGGAGCAGTACTTC. As protein: CASSLAGEQYF.

This rearrangement joins TRBV7-6 to TRBJ1-5, with 9 bases aligning to TRBD1. The CDR3 sequence is 18 residues long. Germline loops: CDR1 SGHVS, CDR2 FNYEAQ. The V segment lost 5 bases and the J segment 1 base; nucleotides outside the gene matches: 12. The DNA of the CDR3 is TGTGCCAGCAGCCTCGGGACAGGGACATTTTGGAGCAATCAGCCCCAGCATTTT. It translates to CASSLGTGTFWSNQPQHF.

The rearrangement joins TRBV28 to TRBJ2-5; D may be TRBD2 (6 bases). Deletions cut 2 bases from V and 7 bases from J, with 14 bases between. This CDR3 contains 14 residues. Germline V gene lookup returns CDR1 MDHEN and CDR2 SYDVKM. As DNA, the CDR3 is TGTGCCAGCAGTTTACTTAGCTCGGAGGGGACCCAGTACTTC. Translating gives CASSLLSSEGTQYF. The whole variable domain, remainder taken from reference TRBV28 and TRBJ2-5, is DVKVTQSSRYLVKRTGEKVFLECVQDMDHENMFWYRQDPGLGLRLIYFSYDVKMKEKGDIPEGYSVSREKKERFSLILESASTNQTSMYLCASSLLSSEGTQYFGPGTRLLVL.

In this sample, this clone turned up once. The CDR3 nucleotides read TGTGCCAGCGGGGGGACCTTTAACTATGGCTACACCTTC. It is translated as CASGGTFNYGYTF. The gene calls are TRBV5-4 and TRBJ1-2; D might be TRBD1 (5 bases). The CDR3 contains 13 residues. V shed 7 bases and J shed 1 base, with 11 bases lying between them. Germline V gene sequence: CDR1 SGHNT, CDR2 YYREEE (reference sequence).

The chain joins TRBV7-6 to TRBJ2-7; 8 nucleotides match TRBD2. Germline V lookup: CDR1 SGHVS, CDR2 FNYEAQ. This CDR3 comprises 15 residues. V trimming: 4 bases; J trimming: 3 bases; junction bases outside the gene matches: 8. The CDR3 sequence is CASSSHSGLGYEQYF. The DNA for the CDR3 is TGTGCCAGCAGCTCACATTCGGGACTAGGCTACGAGCAGTACTTC.

The chain combines TRBV7-9 with TRBJ1-2; D may be TRBD1 (5 bases). The CDR3 is 14 amino acids. Trimming pared 4 bases from V and 8 bases from J, leaving 17 bases between. Germline loops: CDR1 SEHNR, CDR2 FQNEAQ (reference sequence). The CDR3 region is CASSSGGGVSGYTF. CDR3 nucleotide sequence: TGTGCCAGCAGCTCCGGCGGGGGAGTTAGCGGCTACACCTTC. The full variable domain, in which reference TRBV7-9 and TRBJ1-2 provide the parts outside the CDR3, is DTGVSQNPRHKITKRGQNVTFRCDPISEHNRLYWYRQTLGQGPEFLTYFQNEAQLEKSRLLSDRFSAERPKGSFSTLEIQRTEQGDSAMYLCASSSGGGVSGYTFGSGTRLTVV.

V and J are TRBV18 and TRBJ2-5; 7 bases are a match to TRBD2. The CDR3 sequence is 16 residues long. V was clipped by 1 base and J by 3 bases; unmatched bases: 8. Germline V gives CDR1 KGHSH, CDR2 LQKENI. CDR3 sequence (DNA): TGTGCCAGCTCACCACGCGGCGGGAGTACTGAAGAGACCCAGTACTTC. Translated: CASSPRGGSTEETQYF.

The chain combines TRBV4-1 with TRBJ2-1; D is perhaps TRBD1 (6 bases). The V gene lost 1 base and the J gene lost 5 bases, with 18 bases spanning the gap. Germline V CDR1 and CDR2: MGHRA, YSYEKL. The CDR3 extends over 17 amino acids. CDR3 DNA: TGCGCCAGCAGCCAAGGGATGGCCAGGGGATCCCACAATGAGCAGTTCTTC. Its translation is CASSQGMARGSHNEQFF.

V is TRBV5-4 and J is TRBJ2-1, with 9 positions matching TRBD1. The trim removed 7 bases at V and 8 bases at J, leaving 7 bases unmatched. The germline gives CDR1 SGHNT, CDR2 YYREEE (reference sequence). This CDR3 has 13 residues. CDR3 coding DNA: TGTGCCAGCCGGGACAGGGCATTATATGAGCAGTTCTTC. Its protein product is CASRDRALYEQFF.

The V and J genes are TRBV28 and TRBJ1-4; a weak D match, TRBD1 (5 bases). The germline gives CDR1 MDHEN, CDR2 SYDVKM. The CDR3 consists of 13 residues. V was pared by 6 bases and J by 7 bases, with 12 bases between. The CDR3 sequence is CASRFQGREKLFF. CDR3 nucleotides: TGTGCCAGCAGGTTTCAGGGTCGTGAAAAACTGTTTTTT.

V is TRBV6-5 and J is TRBJ1-1; D not resolved. The length of the CDR3 is 14 residues. CDR1 is MNHEY and CDR2 is SVGAGI in the germline V gene. Trimming shortened V by 0 bases and J by 3 bases, and 8 bases separated the two germline ends. The CDR3 region has the DNA TGTGCCAGCAGTTACTCTATCCAGGACACTGAAGCTTTCTTT. This encodes CASSYSIQDTEAFF.

The V gene is TRBV5-1, the J gene TRBJ1-4, with 9 bases identical to TRBD1. Trimming removed 4 bases from V and 6 bases from J; junction bases left unmatched: 7. The germline V gene encodes CDR1 SGHRS and CDR2 YFSETQ. There are 15 residues in the CDR3. CDR3 sequence reads: CASSLTQGAYEKLFF. CDR3 bases: TGCGCCAGCAGCCTCACACAGGGGGCCTATGAAAAACTGTTTTTT.

The V gene is TRBV19, the J gene TRBJ1-1; D may be TRBD1 (6 bases). The germline CDR1 and CDR2 sequences are LNHDA and SQIVND (reference sequence). The CDR3 contains 13 residues. Between the trimmed V and J ends, which lost 7 bases and 1 base, there was a span of 10 bases. The CDR3 DNA reads TGTGCCAGTATGGACAGATGGAACACTGAAGCTTTCTTT. Translating gives CASMDRWNTEAFF.